This T cell receptor beta chain appears in the sequencing data of a study of T cells in tuberculosis. Across the study: T cells were selected with CD1B tetramers loaded with glucose monomycolate.

This CDR3 is 15 amino acids long. V shed 4 bases, J shed 4 bases, and the junction held 5 bases outside the gene matches. Germline-derived CDR1 and CDR2 are MNHNS and SASEGT. Some clones are missing from TCRdb's copy, which holds only in-frame ones; the method was immunoSEQ multiplex PCR. The table lists around 49,000 clones, roughly 96% of them singletons. Time point meaning: new active TB diagnosis, blood taken before or within 7 days of starting treatment. In this sample, this clone turned up once. This receptor was identified in an adult with tuberculosis. Specimen: PBMCs, collected at tuberculosis diagnosis. The chain recombines TRBV6-1 with TRBJ2-3; 10 nucleotides line up with TRBD1. CDR3 nucleotides: TGTGCCAGCAGTGTATCCGGGACAGGGGCAGATACGCAGTATTTT. Its translation is CASSVSGTGADTQYF.